Given below is one TCR beta chain in context. The sample holds one count of this clone. Its antigen is unknown. There are no base qualities to consult, and no much larger clone falls within one base. Other DNA sequences in the sample encode the same CDR3. From cysteine to phenylalanine, the CDR3 is 10 amino acids long. Only the CDR3 part of the read is kept: 30 bases, read in frame from the first base. Sequences SNHLY (CDR1) and FYNNEI (CDR2) are obtained from the germline V gene. A distance of 6 bases separates the germline ends of V and J, which lose 8 bases and 5 bases respectively. Donors were healthy HIV-negative adults with no recently reported acute infections or vaccinations. Only Caucasian adults living in Nashville, Tennessee, USA were represented among the donors. Magnetic negative selection was used to enrich CD4+ T cells, after which naive cells were positively selected on CD45RA and the negative fraction became the memory subset. After blood collection by leukapheresis, PBMCs were isolated using Ficoll-Histopaque density gradient centrifugation and then cryopreserved in the vapor phase of liquid nitrogen. Analytical flow cytometry was used to check the purity and quantity of each magnetically sorted T cell population. Each sorted fraction had its genomic DNA isolated and then quantified by UV absorbance on a Nanodrop 2000c.

The sample originates from a study of shared clonotypes between healthy human individuals (dated by TCRdb to 2020 to 2022). Regarding the research as a whole: The cohort included three men and two women between 18 and 49 years of age. To estimate repertoire size and how much clonotypes are shared between individuals, the study performed deep sequencing of blood TCR repertoires from roughly five healthy adults. Per donor, leukapheresis produced somewhere between about 0.9 and 9.5 billion PBMCs. Different laboratories and diverse techniques were used to prepare libraries and sequence TCR repertoires, to increase sequencing depth and limit assay-specific biases. Per donor, three plates each were used for CD4 naive and CD4 memory, two for CD8 naive, and one for CD8 memory. What the authors observed across the whole study: Because the study included only a small number of donors, the genetic and exposure-history diversity represented was limited. Clonotypes shared by all four sorted-subset donors showed higher generation probabilities than non-shared clonotypes. Only blood was sampled, and tissue TCR repertoires likely differ from those in blood. Incomplete sequencing was indicated by rarefaction of sorted-subset datasets, despite the large sequencing depth. Naive subsets generally had larger estimated clonotype richness than memory subsets did. Pairwise subsampling indicated that sequencing depth was expected to affect the degree of clonotype sharing among donors. Sharing across several donors was observed for approximately 4.6% of naive CD4, about 3.2% of naive CD8, about 2.3% of memory CD4, and about 0.38% of memory CD8 clonotypes.

TCR CDR3 regions were amplified from genomic DNA by multiplex PCR using the deep immunoSEQ assay. Extracted genomic DNA from each cell subset was distributed evenly across all wells of several immunoSEQ 96-well plates, and each plate was treated as a replicate. For sorted subsets, around 200 ng genomic DNA, equal to tens of thousands of T cell genomes, was loaded into each replicate PCR. Purified libraries were measured with a Qubit 3.0 fluorometer, size-checked on a Bioanalyzer 2100, and measured again with the KAPA Library Quantification kit. Every immunoSEQ 96-well plate was sequenced on a separate single-read 150-cycle Illumina NextSeq 550 flow cell. In the paper's pipeline: Because only junctional sequences without quality scores were contained in the immunoSEQ output, filtering matching that applied to full-length reads could not be performed. Sequences were annotated with PyIR, a Python wrapper for IgBLAST v1.9, using IMGT germline references to assign V/J genes and CDR3. Reads were filtered out if the reads had weak V/J assignments (E-value above 1e-6), no CDR3, stop codons, out-of-frame junctions, or ambiguous translated residues. A V3J clonotype was defined by an identical inferred V gene, J gene, and CDR3 amino acid sequence. The percentage overlap between two repertoires was calculated by dividing the number of shared unique clonotypes by the size of the smaller repertoire. Richness of each repertoire was evaluated using RTK rarefaction, the Chao1 estimator, and Recon v2.1 estimates of unobserved clonotypes. Generation probabilities for all TCRbeta clonotypes obtained by the gDNA method from a few donors were computed using OLGA. Entries here come from immuneACCESS through TCRdb and include only in-frame sequences with V and J called. Some clones fail to appear in such tables; in the studies checked, an unresolved V gene covers under half of the shortfall, and the cause of the remainder is unknown. V and J calls and clone size are copied from that table; D and trimming were computed from the DNA. Here the sample has 2 million to 2.5 million clones; approximately 94% occur a single time. Of the sample, more than 0.1% is held by the ten largest clones.

Sequences were obtained from naive CD4+ T cells sorted from blood. The cell subset or site label of this sample denotes: CD45RA+ positively selected. In this chain, TRBV2 is recombined with TRBJ2-5; the best D guess is TRBD2, with 6 bases matching. The TCR comes from a man aged 18 to 30 in good health. The nucleotides are TGTGCCAGCGGAGGGGAGACCCAGTACTTC. Its protein reads: CASGGETQYF.